This T cell receptor beta chain is from a study of blood T cell repertoires in COVID-19. On the study more broadly: PBMCs, B-cell-depleted T cells, or T cells provided the cDNA or gDNA that made up the material.

The germline V and J ends were trimmed by 6 bases and 6 bases, with 15 bases remaining between them. Germline V gives CDR1 MDHEN, CDR2 SYDVKM. There are 13 residues in the CDR3. Study processing details: Estimation of nucleated cell counts relied on the amplification of reference gene primers. Assay: immunoSEQ multiplex PCR; the TCRdb copy retains only in-frame clones and omits some. For V, J and clone size, that table is used; D and trimming come from the DNA. The sample shows roughly 220,000 clones, around 90% of them seen only once. Participants were aged about 18 to 89 years from roughly 25 US areas. Assignment of participants to cohorts was predicated upon participant-reported clinical history.

This receptor was taken from a woman aged 50 to 60 with acute COVID-19. The rearrangement uses TRBV28 and TRBJ2-7; the D gene is possibly TRBD1 (6 bases). The sequenced sample was PBMCs or T cells enriched from blood (not recorded which). Here the CDR3 reads CASRRQVIGEQYF. The CDR3, as DNA: TGTGCCAGCAGGAGACAGGTTATCGGCGAGCAGTACTTC.